This T cell receptor (beta chain) was identified in a study of cytotoxic CD8 clonotypes in ibrutinib-treated CLL. Here immunoSEQ multiplex PCR was the method, and the copy in TCRdb shows in-frame clones only, minus some. The sample yields approximately 150,000 clones, around 80% seen once. V was cut by 4 bases and J by 1 base, with 6 bases left in between. Germline V CDR1 and CDR2: SGHRS, YFSETQ. The CDR3 runs 12 residues. Here the sequenced sample was PBMCs, taken after 24 months of ibrutinib treatment. The origin of this receptor is a human donor with chronic lymphocytic leukemia. V and J are TRBV5-1 and TRBJ2-7; D ambiguous. Written as DNA, the CDR3 is TGCGCCAGCAGCCTCCTATCCTACGAGCAGTACTTC. Encoded protein: CASSLLSYEQYF.